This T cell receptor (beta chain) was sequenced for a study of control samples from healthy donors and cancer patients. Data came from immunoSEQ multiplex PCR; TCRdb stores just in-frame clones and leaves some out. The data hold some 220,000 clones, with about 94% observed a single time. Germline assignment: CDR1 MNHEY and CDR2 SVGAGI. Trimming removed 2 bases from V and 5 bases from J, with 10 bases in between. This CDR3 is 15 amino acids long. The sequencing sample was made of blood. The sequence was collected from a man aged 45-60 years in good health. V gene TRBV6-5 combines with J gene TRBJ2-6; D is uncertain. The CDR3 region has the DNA TGTGCCAGCAGTTACGGGGATCTGCGGGCCAACGTCCTGACTTTC. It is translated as CASSYGDLRANVLTF.